The 7 T cell receptor beta chains listed next were all sequenced from one sample in a study of T cells in women clearing cervical HPV infection. The table came from immunoSEQ multiplex PCR; TCRdb's copy has only in-frame clones and leaves some out. The repertoire shows some 15,000 clones; the top ten hold 5.5% to 8%. The sample consisted of blood buffy coat. Receptors originate from a woman between 18 and 70 years old with a cervical HPV16 infection that either progressed to CIN3+ or cleared (not recorded which).

On this clone itself: The read is 3 residues too short to cover the CDR3 end, so that end is filled in from the germline J gene. The V call is TRBV7-9, the J call TRBJ1-2; D is undetermined. The germline gives CDR1 SEHNR, CDR2 FQNEAQ (reference sequence). This CDR3 spans 12 amino acids. Here the CDR3 reads CASSLSSSGYTF. The covered CDR3 bases are TGTGCCAGCAGCTTAAGCTCGTCGGGC.

Worth noting for this clone: The read ends 3 residues shy of where the CDR3 ends; the end is completed using the germline J gene. The V and J genes are TRBV2 and TRBJ1-1; D is undetermined. The CDR3 totals 14 residues. Germline assignment: CDR1 SNHLY and CDR2 FYNNEI. The ends were cut back, 7 bases at V and 2 bases at J, with 14 bases in the middle. Incomplete CDR3 DNA: TGTGCCAGCAAGCCGACACCAATCAACACTGAA. Protein sequence: CASKPTPINTE. The full CDR3 reads CASKPTPINTEAFF.

On this clone: The read is 3 residues too short to cover the CDR3 end, so that end is filled in from the germline J gene. The chain uses TRBV4-1 and TRBJ2-1; D unresolved. Trimming pared 0 bases from V and 1 base from J, leaving 10 bases between. CDR3 size: 16 residues. The germline CDR1 and CDR2 sequences are MGHRA and YSYEKL. Incomplete CDR3 DNA: TGCGCCAGCAGCCAAGATTCTAGTGGGTCCTACAATGAG. Protein sequence: CASSQDSSGSYNE. From start to end, the CDR3 is CASSQDSSGSYNEQFF.

Notes on this clone: The missing CDR3 end, 3 residues past where the read stops, is filled in from the germline J gene. Other DNA variants within this sample encode the same CDR3. This chain joins TRBV18 and TRBJ2-5; TRBD2 aligns across 9 bases. The CDR3 sequence is 16 residues long. Looked up from germline, CDR1 is KGHSH and CDR2 is LQKENI. V shed 6 bases and J 3 bases; nucleotides not matched to a gene: 11. The CDR3 DNA, read in part, is TGTGCCAGCTCTCCCCTCGGGGCTAGCGGGGAAGAGACC. This gives the protein CASSPLGASGEET. The whole CDR3 is CASSPLGASGEETQYF.

Turning to this clone: The CDR3 is cut off 3 residues early in the read; its end comes from the germline J gene. This chain links TRBV19 with TRBJ1-5, with D perhaps matching TRBD1 (5 bases). The V and J ends lost 0 bases and 9 bases respectively, with 15 bases between them. The germline V gene has CDR1 LNHDA and CDR2 SQIVND (reference sequence). The CDR3 is 15 amino acids. The part of the CDR3 DNA that was read is TGTGCCAGTAGTATAGATCTGGAGGGGCGGTCGCCC. Protein product: CASSIDLEGRSP. The whole CDR3 protein is CASSIDLEGRSPQHF.

To note about this clone: The read finishes 3 residues shy of the CDR3 end, and the germline J gene is used to complete it. The gene calls are TRBV20-1 and TRBJ1-1, with a tentative D call TRBD1 (5 bases). Germline CDR1 reads DFQATT; CDR2 reads SNEGSKA (reference sequence). V was clipped by 0 bases and J by 1 base, with 12 bases between them. The CDR3 has 15 amino acids. The covered CDR3 bases are TGCAGTGCTAGAGAAGGCAGGGTTCGGAACACTGAA. It is translated as CSAREGRVRNTE. The CDR3 reads in full as CSAREGRVRNTEAFF.

To note about this clone: Coverage ceases 3 residues before the CDR3 finishes, and the germline J gene fills in the end. The rearrangement links TRBV5-1 to TRBJ1-1, with 10 bases lining up with TRBD1. CDR1 and CDR2 from the germline V gene are SGHRS and YFSETQ. J lost 3 bases, V lost 3 bases, and 8 bases had no gene match. The CDR3 sequence is 16 residues long. The CDR3 is CASSSRQGAAYTEAFF. CDR3 DNA, as far as it was read: TGCGCCAGCAGCTCCCGACAGGGGGCCGCTTACACTGAA.